The 3 T cell receptor beta chains reported below all come from one sample, sequenced in a study of cytomegalovirus exposure and HLA in healthy donors. PCR employed 60 Vbeta and 13 Jbeta primers. TCRdb's table, derived via immunoSEQ multiplex PCR, lists solely in-frame clones and lacks some. The sample shows about 120,000 clones, around 79% of them seen only once. Sequencing was performed on PBMCs. Receptors originate from a young woman in good health and CMV-seronegative.

The chain recombines TRBV5-1 with TRBJ2-1; 11 bases map to TRBD2. Per germline, CDR1 SGHRS and CDR2 YFSETQ. The CDR3 is 16 residues long. V was clipped by 4 bases and J by 4 bases; unmatched bases: 7. CDR3 DNA: TGCGCCAGCAGCCGACTAGCGGGATCTGGGTACAATGAGCAGTTCTTC. It codes for CASSRLAGSGYNEQFF. The whole variable domain, filled in from reference TRBV5-1 and TRBJ2-1, reads KAGVTQTPRYLIKTRGQQVTLSCSPISGHRSVSWYQQTPGQGLQFLFEYFSETQRNKGNFPGRFSGRQFSNSRSEMNVSTLELGDSALYLCASSRLAGSGYNEQFFGPGTRLTVL.

The rearrangement links TRBV6-5 to TRBJ2-7; 8 nucleotides align to TRBD1. The CDR3 length is 15 residues. V gave up 2 bases and J gave up 1 base; unmatched junction bases: 4. Germline assignment: CDR1 MNHEY and CDR2 SVGAGI. The CDR3 coding sequence is TGTGCCAGCAGTTACCAAGACAGGGGATCCTACGAGCAGTACTTC. Translating it yields CASSYQDRGSYEQYF.

The chain uses TRBV7-2 and TRBJ1-4, with D tentatively TRBD1 (5 bases). V was cut by 1 base and J by 1 base, with 19 bases left in between. The CDR3 contains 19 residues. CDR1 and CDR2 from the germline V gene are SGHTA and FQGNSA. This CDR3 reads CASSLGIPGGAKTNEKLFF. CDR3 coding DNA: TGTGCCAGCAGCTTAGGTATCCCAGGAGGGGCAAAAACTAATGAAAAACTGTTTTTT.